Reported below is one T cell receptor (beta chain). These data originate in a study of T cell changes during pregnancy in multiple sclerosis. Assay used: immunoSEQ multiplex PCR; TCRdb lists only in-frame clones, some missing. The table includes 55,000 to 70,000 clones, around 93% detected once. CDR1 LNHNV and CDR2 YYDKDF come from the germline V gene (reference sequence). V lost 5 bases, J lost 4 bases, and 3 bases stayed unmatched. The CDR3 sequence is 13 residues long. This receptor was identified in a female donor with multiple sclerosis, enrolled in a pregnancy study. Sample: CD4+ T cells from peripheral blood mononuclear cells, taken before pregnancy. The chain uses TRBV15 and TRBJ1-1; 8 positions agree with TRBD1. CDR3 in DNA: TGTGCCACCAGCGACAGGGGCGGCACTGAAGCTTTCTTT. Translated, it gives CATSDRGGTEAFF.